The entry that follows covers one TCR beta chain sequence. The sample is drawn from a study of technical replicates of blood from several donors. The CDR3 is 15 residues long. With 0 bases clipped from V and 5 bases from J, the junction kept 6 bases outside the gene matches. CDR1 and CDR2 from the germline V gene are SGDLS and YYNGEE. Clones were read by immunoSEQ multiplex PCR, and TCRdb kept only the in-frame ones, dropping some. The sample yields 55,000 to 75,000 clones, roughly 95% seen once. The clonotype was recovered from a human donor in good health. Some clones in this sample may be carry-over from other donors' samples. Input material: PBMCs. The chain uses TRBV9 and TRBJ2-3; TRBD2 matches at 7 bases. CDR3: CASSVVAGDRDTQYF. In DNA form, the CDR3 reads TGTGCCAGCAGCGTAGTTGCGGGAGATAGAGATACGCAGTATTTT. The entire variable domain, with the rest obtained from reference TRBV9 and TRBJ2-3, is as follows: DSGVTQTPKHLITATGQRVTLRCSPRSGDLSVYWYQQSLDQGLQFLIQYYNGEERAKGNILERFSAQQFPDLHSELNLSSLELGDSALYFCASSVVAGDRDTQYFGPGTRLTVL.